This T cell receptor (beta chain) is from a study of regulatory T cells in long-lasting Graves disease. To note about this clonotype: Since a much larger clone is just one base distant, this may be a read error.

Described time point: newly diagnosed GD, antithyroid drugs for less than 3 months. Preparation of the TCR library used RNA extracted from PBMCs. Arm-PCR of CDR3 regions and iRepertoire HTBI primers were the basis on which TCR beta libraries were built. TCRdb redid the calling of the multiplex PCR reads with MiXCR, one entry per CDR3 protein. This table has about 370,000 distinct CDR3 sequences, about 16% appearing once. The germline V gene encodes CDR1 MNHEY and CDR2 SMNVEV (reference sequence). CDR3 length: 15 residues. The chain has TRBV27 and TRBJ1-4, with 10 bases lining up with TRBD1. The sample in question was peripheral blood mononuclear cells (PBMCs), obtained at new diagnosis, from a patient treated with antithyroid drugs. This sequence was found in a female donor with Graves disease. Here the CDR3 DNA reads TGTGCCGGCAGTTTGCTCCGGGACAGGGGACAGACACTGTTTTTT. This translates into CAGSLLRDRGQTLFF. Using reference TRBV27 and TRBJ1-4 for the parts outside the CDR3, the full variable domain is EAQVTQNPRYLITVTGKKLTVTCSQNMNHEYMSWYRQDPGLGLRQIYYSMNVEVTDKGDVPEGYKVSRKEKRNFPLILESPSPNQTSLYFCAGSLLRDRGQTLFFGSGTQLSVL.